Included here is one TCR beta chain sequence, with context. This specimen comes from a study of blood T cell repertoires in COVID-19. Measured with immunoSEQ multiplex PCR; TCRdb has only the in-frame clones, and not every one. The sample holds some 350,000 clones, roughly nine tenths seen once. The sequencing input was PBMCs or T cells enriched from blood (not recorded which). This sequence originates from a man between 18 and 29 years old who had recovered from COVID-19.

CDR3 sequence (DNA): TGTGCCAGCAGTTCATCGACAGCGAACACCGGGGAGCTGTTTTTT. Its translation: CASSSSTANTGELFF. The chain joins TRBV6-5 to TRBJ2-2; D might be TRBD1 (5 bases). The V and J ends lost 4 bases and 0 bases respectively, with 9 bases between them. Germline loops: CDR1 MNHEY, CDR2 SVGAGI. This CDR3 is 15 amino acids long.